This record concerns one T cell receptor (beta chain) sequence. This clone's antigen is unknown. No much larger clone is present one base from it, and per-base qualities are unavailable. Its CDR3 holds 15 amino acids, cysteine through phenylalanine. The read is trimmed to its CDR3 DNA, 45 bases read in frame from base 1. A distance of 10 bases separates the germline ends of V and J, which lose 5 bases and 0 bases respectively. Based on the germline V gene, the CDR1 and CDR2 sequences are MDHEN and SYDVKM. Reads for this sample came from an Illumina HiSeq 1500. TCRdb itself trimmed the public reads at Q25 with fastp, ran MiXCR and retained productive beta chains. Entries that share a CDR3 protein sequence are merged under the most common genes and DNA. Here the sample has approximately 1,000,000 distinct CDR3 sequences; approximately 33% occur a single time. The top ten clones comprise around an eighth of the sample.

The data originate from a study of T cell repertoires in cytomegalovirus infection (dated by TCRdb to the late 2010s). In terms of the full investigation: Peptide stimulations targeted recently identified HLA-C-restricted CMV epitopes, whose presentation resists viral immunomodulation, together with well-studied HLA-B-restricted epitopes. The HLA type of each donor mattered for the analysis, because public TCR beta signatures pointed to carriage of CMV infection along with the matching HLA type.

Interpreted using the paper, the treatment or condition label stands for: in vitro stimulation with specific CMV peptide epitopes to enrich CMV-specific T cells. On the study overall, not on this receptor specifically: Carriers of CMV infection plus the relevant HLA type were discriminated by the cumulative frequency of public TCR beta family members in the study cohort and in an independent roughly 370-donor cohort. The ex vivo response was dominated by HLA-C-restricted CMV-specific TCR beta clonotypes, and the single most frequent clonotype in two of eight donors was supplied by these HLA-C-restricted clonotypes.

Recombination connected TRBV28 to TRBJ1-4; the D gene cannot be resolved reliably. The sample consisted of cultured CD8+ T cells from PBMCs, taken from culture after CMV antigen stimulation. This receptor was taken from a human donor in good health (CMV status not recorded). Some clones in this sample may be carry-over from other donors' samples. The DNA sequence reads TGTGCCAGCAGTACCCGGAGGGCAACTAATGAAAAACTGTTTTTT. The resulting protein is CASSTRRATNEKLFF. Beyond the CDR3, the reference TRBV28 and TRBJ1-4 genes provide the residues; the full variable domain reads: DVKVTQSSRYLVKRTGEKVFLECVQDMDHENMFWYRQDPGLGLRLIYFSYDVKMKEKGDIPEGYSVSREKKERFSLILESASTNQTSMYLCASSTRRATNEKLFFGSGTQLSVL.